Listed below are T cell receptor beta chains from one sample, sequenced in a study of beta chain features in type 1 diabetes. This table comes from immunoSEQ multiplex PCR, and its TCRdb copy is limited to in-frame clones, with some not included. The sample has approximately 170,000 clones, roughly 60% seen once. Sequences were obtained from naive CD4+ T cells from blood. The receptor set was obtained from a man between 25 and 39 years old with type 1 diabetes. The CDR3 runs from the conserved cysteine through the conserved F or W. The D gene is left open where the match is weak. Size tells how often a clone was seen (once, few, many) or the class of an expanded clone, and some rows leave it out.

D gene	V gene	clone size	J gene	CDR3 DNA	CDR3 protein
.	TRBV30	.	TRBJ1-4	TGTGCCTGGAGTGTAACGGGGAATGAGGGAAAACTGTTTTTT	CAWSVTGNEGKLFF
.	TRBV29-1	.	TRBJ1-2	TGCAGCGTGGACAGCGGCTACACCTTC	CSVDSGYTF
.	TRBV14	.	TRBJ1-2	TGTGCCAGCAGCCAAGGGGCGGACTATGGCTACACCTTC	CASSQGADYGYTF
.	TRBV20-1	.	TRBJ1-2	TGCAGTGCTCATCTGTTCTATGGCTACACCTTC	CSAHLFYGYTF
.	TRBV4-3	.	TRBJ1-5	TGCGCCAGCAGCCAAGATATCAGTCAGCCCCAGCATTTT	CASSQDISQPQHF
.	TRBV11-2	.	TRBJ2-7	TGTGCCAGCAGCTGGAATCCGGGACAAAACTACGAGCAGTACTTC	CASSWNPGQNYEQYF
.	TRBV7-9	.	TRBJ2-7	TGTGCCAGCAGCTTAGGATGGGACGGCCTATACGAGCAGTACTTC	CASSLGWDGLYEQYF
.	TRBV30	few	TRBJ1-1	TGTGCCTGGAGGCTCCTCAGGGCCACTGAAGCTTTCTTT	CAWRLLRATEAFF
.	TRBV2	.	TRBJ2-3	TGTGCCAGCAGTGAACTTCGGCGCGGAGTAGATACGCAGTATTTT	CASSELRRGVDTQYF
TRBD1	TRBV7-9	.	TRBJ2-2	TGTGCCAGCAGCGGGACAGACCCTAACACCGGGGAGCTGTTTTTT	CASSGTDPNTGELFF
TRBD1	TRBV19	.	TRBJ1-1	TGTGCCACCGGGACAGGGAACACTGAAGCTTTCTTT	CATGTGNTEAFF
TRBD1	TRBV29-1	.	TRBJ2-7	TGCAGCGTGGCTCTGACAGGGTCCGTAAACGAGCAGTACTTC	CSVALTGSVNEQYF
.	TRBV9	few	TRBJ1-1	TGTGCCAGCAGCGGAGGGTCGAACACTGAAGCTTTCTTT	CASSGGSNTEAFF
.	TRBV5-4	.	TRBJ2-3	TGTGCCAGCAGCTTGGATTCTAGCAGCACAGATACGCAGTATTTT	CASSLDSSSTDTQYF
TRBD2	TRBV4-3	.	TRBJ2-2	TGCGCCAGCAGCCAAGAGGGAGGGGCCGGGGAGCTGTTTTTT	CASSQEGGAGELFF
TRBD1	TRBV6-5	.	TRBJ1-1	TGTGCCAGCAGTTACTTATCAGGGGGCGGAGGGACTGAAGCTTTCTTT	CASSYLSGGGGTEAFF
.	TRBV28	.	TRBJ1-2	TGTGCCAGCAGTTTTGCGGTTAACTATGGCTACACCTTC	CASSFAVNYGYTF
.	TRBV11-2	.	TRBJ2-1	TGTGCCAGCAGCGTCGACTACAATGAGCAGTTCTTC	CASSVDYNEQFF
TRBD1	TRBV30	once	TRBJ2-2	TGTGCCTGGAGATCCGGGACAGGGAGAACCGGGGAGCTGTTTTTT	CAWRSGTGRTGELFF
.	TRBV7-2	.	TRBJ2-5	TGTGCCAGCAGCTTACAAGAGACCCAGTACTTC	CASSLQETQYF
TRBD1	TRBV25-1	.	TRBJ1-2	TGTGCCAGCAGTGGTAGACAGGGACCCTACTACACCTTC	CASSGRQGPYYTF
TRBD1	TRBV28	.	TRBJ2-3	TGTGCCAGCAGTTTAATACAGGGGGCTTCTGATACGCAGTATTTT	CASSLIQGASDTQYF
TRBD1	TRBV10-2	.	TRBJ1-6	TGCGCCAGCAGTGAGACAGGGGGCGGTGGTTCACCCCTCCACTTT	CASSETGGGGSPLHF
TRBD1	TRBV5-6	few	TRBJ2-1	TGTGCCAGCAGCTTAGGAGGGACAGGGTACAATGAGCAGTTCTTC	CASSLGGTGYNEQFF
.	TRBV4-3	few	TRBJ2-5	TGCGCCAGCAGCCGAGATTGGGGAGAGACCCAGTACTTC	CASSRDWGETQYF
.	TRBV9	.	TRBJ2-5	TGTGCCAGCAGCTCCCACCCAGGACTCACACAGGCCCAGTACTTC	CASSSHPGLTQAQYF
.	TRBV7-2	.	TRBJ2-1	TGTGCCAGCAGCTTAGGACTGCACCGGGAGCAGTTCTTC	CASSLGLHREQFF
.	TRBV23-1	few	TRBJ2-7	TGCGCCAGCAGTCGATTTGAGACCTACGAGCAGTACTTC	CASSRFETYEQYF
TRBD2	TRBV28	few	TRBJ2-1	TGTGCCAGCAGTTTTATGCAGGGACTAGCGGAGTTCTTC	CASSFMQGLAEFF
.	TRBV7-2	.	TRBJ1-6	TGTGCCAGCAGCTTAGCGCGTCCGGGAACATCACCCCTCCACTTT	CASSLARPGTSPLHF
.	TRBV7-6	few	TRBJ1-6	TGTGCCAGCAGCCGCTCCTATAATTCACCCCTCCACTTT	CASSRSYNSPLHF
TRBD1	TRBV27	few	TRBJ2-7	TGTGCCAGCAGTCCCCTGACAGGGACAGGGACCTCCTACGAGCAGTACTTC	CASSPLTGTGTSYEQYF
.	TRBV7-9	once	TRBJ2-5	TGTGCCAGCAGCTACCAGGGTACCCAAGAGACCCAGTACTTC	CASSYQGTQETQYF
TRBD2	TRBV9	.	TRBJ2-1	TGTGCCAGCAGCGTAGGCCTAGCGGTAAGATTTAGCTCCTACAATGAGCAGTTCTTC	CASSVGLAVRFSSYNEQFF
.	TRBV2	.	TRBJ2-1	TGTGCCAGCAGTGAGTACAATGAGCAGTTCTTC	CASSEYNEQFF
.	TRBV29-1	.	TRBJ2-5	TGCAGCGTTGATATACACCCTAGGGAGACCCAGTACTTC	CSVDIHPRETQYF
.	TRBV5-1	.	TRBJ2-5	TGCGCCAGCAGCGACCCCTCCTCAGGGGAGCAGACCCAGTACTTC	CASSDPSSGEQTQYF
.	TRBV18	few	TRBJ1-1	TGTGCCAGCTCACCAGGATTGAACACTGAAGCTTTCTTT	CASSPGLNTEAFF
TRBD2	TRBV28	.	TRBJ2-7	TGTGCCAGCGGTGCGGGGGGGGATGAATACGAGCAGTACTTC	CASGAGGDEYEQYF
.	TRBV13	.	TRBJ2-1	TGTGCCAGCAGCTTGACGGCAAATGAGCAGTTCTTC	CASSLTANEQFF
.	TRBV7-7	once	TRBJ2-2	TGTGCTAGCAGCTTAGCCTCAGACGACACCGGGGAGCTGTTTTTT	CASSLASDDTGELFF
TRBD1	TRBV7-9	.	TRBJ2-7	TGTGCCAGCAGCTTTGACAGGGCCAGCTACGAGCAGTACTTC	CASSFDRASYEQYF
.	TRBV18	.	TRBJ2-5	TGTGCCAGCTCACCACAGCAAGAGACCCAGTACTTC	CASSPQQETQYF
TRBD1	TRBV29-1	few	TRBJ2-4	TGCAGCGTTGGGGCTTCTGGACAGGGGAACATTCAGTACTTC	CSVGASGQGNIQYF
TRBD1	TRBV28	.	TRBJ2-1	TGTGCCAGCGGGACAGGACAGTTCTTC	CASGTGQFF
.	TRBV29-1	few	TRBJ2-3	TGCAGCGTTGAAGATCAAAGACTAGTCACAGATACGCAGTATTTT	CSVEDQRLVTDTQYF
.	TRBV29-1	.	TRBJ1-2	TGCAGCGTTGTGGCCTTAAGGGGCTATGGCTACACCTTC	CSVVALRGYGYTF
.	TRBV30	.	TRBJ2-6	TGTGCCTACGAGGGTACTGCTGGGGCCAACGTCCTGACTTTC	CAYEGTAGANVLTF
.	TRBV30	.	TRBJ1-3	TGTGCCTGGGTGGACAGTAGCTCTGGAAACACCATATATTTT	CAWVDSSSGNTIYF
TRBD1	TRBV27	.	TRBJ1-2	TGTGCCAGCAGTTTACACAGGGGGTCTGGCTACACCTTC	CASSLHRGSGYTF
.	TRBV6-6	.	TRBJ1-2	TGTGCCAGCAGTTGGGGGGGAATCACAGGCTACACCTTC	CASSWGGITGYTF
.	TRBV30	.	TRBJ2-3	TGTGCCTGGGCCAGATCCCCGAAGTTCTCTAGCACAGATACGCAGTATTTT	CAWARSPKFSSTDTQYF